These 19 T cell receptor beta chains came from one sample sequenced in a study of cytomegalovirus exposure and HLA in healthy donors. In the PCR, 60 Vbeta and 13 Jbeta primers were used. Only in-frame clones appear in the TCRdb table, and some are missing; sequencing was by immunoSEQ multiplex PCR. The table has approximately 200,000 clones, around 79% seen once. Sequencing was done on a sample of PBMCs. These receptors were collected from a girl aged 5-17 years in good health and CMV-seropositive.

The chain employs TRBV4-3 and TRBJ1-6; maybe TRBD1 (5 bases). The germline V gene encodes CDR1 LGHNA and CDR2 YSLEER. V was clipped by 0 bases and J by 9 bases, with 12 bases between them. This CDR3 region has 15 residues. The CDR3 DNA follows: TGCGCCAGCAGCCAAGATATCGGGGGGAGTTCACCCCTCCACTTT. Encoded protein: CASSQDIGGSSPLHF.

This chain joins TRBV4-3 and TRBJ2-7, with 10 bases lining up with TRBD1. Germline CDR1 and CDR2: LGHNA and YSLEER. V shed 0 bases and J 2 bases; nucleotides not matched to a gene: 1. CDR3 length equals 15 residues. The CDR3 DNA reads TGCGCCAGCAGCCAAGAGGACAGGGGGACCTACGAGCAGTACTTC. As protein: CASSQEDRGTYEQYF.

The V gene is TRBV7-2, the J gene TRBJ2-2, with D tentatively TRBD2 (6 bases). The CDR3 is 16 residues long. Germline V lookup: CDR1 SGHTA, CDR2 FQGNSA. With 5 bases removed from V and 0 bases from J, the gap between germline ends came to 13 bases. CDR3: CASSPVAATNTGELFF. The CDR3 nucleotides read TGTGCCAGCAGCCCAGTAGCGGCCACGAACACCGGGGAGCTGTTTTTT.

J is TRBJ2-7 and V is TRBV11-3; D may be TRBD2 (7 bases). CDR1 SGHNT and CDR2 YENEEA come from the germline V gene. The germline V and J ends were trimmed by 0 bases and 4 bases, with 16 bases remaining between them. CDR3 length equals 16 residues. The CDR3 spells CASSLEVSGGNYEQYF. The CDR3 bases are TGTGCCAGCAGCTTAGAGGTATCGGGGGGCAATTACGAGCAGTACTTC.

This clone was recorded a few times. V is TRBV4-2 and J is TRBJ2-7, with D possibly TRBD1 on 5 matching bases. This CDR3 comprises 16 residues. In germline, CDR1 is LGHNA, CDR2 YNFKEQ. V lost 0 bases, J lost 3 bases, and 15 bases lay in between. CDR3: CASSQDRGTKGYEQYF. DNA for the CDR3: TGTGCCAGCAGCCAAGATAGGGGCACAAAGGGCTACGAGCAGTACTTC.

The chain uses TRBV6-6 and TRBJ1-2; TRBD1 matches at 8 bases. CDR3 size: 15 residues. The germline V gene has CDR1 MNHNY and CDR2 SVGAGI (reference sequence). The V gene end was trimmed by 1 base and the J gene end by 6 bases; junction bases not matched to a gene: 7. The CDR3 DNA reads as TGTGCCAGCAGTTACTACCGACAGGGGTGGGATGGCTACACCTTC. Amino acid sequence: CASSYYRQGWDGYTF.

This chain links TRBV19 with TRBJ1-5, with a weak D call TRBD1 (6 bases). V was trimmed by 3 bases and J by 7 bases, leaving 19 bases between them. Germline V lookup: CDR1 LNHDA, CDR2 SQIVND (reference sequence). The CDR3 loop spans 16 amino acids. DNA of the CDR3: TGTGCCAGTAGTATCGTACTTAACAGGGCCGGCCAGCCCCAGCATTTT. Translating gives CASSIVLNRAGQPQHF.

This rearrangement joins TRBV21-1 to TRBJ2-1; TRBD1, the table's D call, was not compared with the DNA. TRBV21-1 is designated a pseudogene. The CDR3 covers 14 residues. In DNA form, the CDR3 reads TGTGCCAGCAGCAATGCGCAGGACAGCTCGGAGCAGTTCTTC. Translation gives CASSNAQDSSEQFF.

The chain employs TRBV9 and TRBJ2-5; D is perhaps TRBD2 (5 bases). The CDR3 is made up of 15 amino acids. The germline CDR1 and CDR2 sequences are SGDLS and YYNGEE. Trimming stripped 0 bases from V and 4 bases from J, with 13 bases between. CDR3 region: CASSVEVDSVETQYF. CDR3 DNA: TGTGCCAGCAGCGTAGAGGTTGATAGCGTAGAGACCCAGTACTTC. Variable domain in full (rest from reference TRBV9 and TRBJ2-5): DSGVTQTPKHLITATGQRVTLRCSPRSGDLSVYWYQQSLDQGLQFLIQYYNGEERAKGNILERFSAQQFPDLHSELNLSSLELGDSALYFCASSVEVDSVETQYFGPGTRLLVL.

This rearrangement joins TRBV15 to TRBJ1-1; D gene uncertain. The CDR3 is 14 residues long. Germline lookup yields CDR1 LNHNV and CDR2 YYDKDF (reference sequence). V dropped 0 bases and J dropped 4 bases, with 9 bases sitting between them. The CDR3 here is CATSRDPGSTEAFF. CDR3 nucleotide sequence: TGTGCCACCAGCAGAGACCCGGGTAGCACTGAAGCTTTCTTT.

The rearrangement links TRBV27 to TRBJ1-2, with 7 bases aligning to TRBD1. In germline, CDR1 is MNHEY, CDR2 SMNVEV (reference sequence). V was clipped by 7 bases and J by 2 bases; unmatched bases: 13. This CDR3 has 16 amino acids. The CDR3 coding sequence is TGTGCCAGCACCAGGATTTCGGGACAGAAAAACTATGGCTACACCTTC. Encoded protein: CASTRISGQKNYGYTF.

The V gene is TRBV2, the J gene TRBJ2-1; no clear D. CDR3 length equals 13 residues. V lost 8 bases and J 5 bases, leaving 13 bases between the germline ends. Germline V lookup: CDR1 SNHLY, CDR2 FYNNEI. In DNA, the CDR3 is TGTGCCAGCGGTCTTCTAGTCCACAATGAGCAGTTCTTC. Translating gives CASGLLVHNEQFF.

The chain joins TRBV7-2 to TRBJ2-5, with D uncertain. The J call is in doubt because the DNA end fits TRBJ2-7 better. CDR1 SGHTA and CDR2 FQGNSA come from the germline V gene. This CDR3 comprises 14 residues. CDR3 nucleotide sequence: TGTGCCAGCAGCCCTTATAGCCCTGGCTACGAGCAGTACTTC. As protein: CASSPYSPGYEQYF.

This clone was seen a few times. The chain employs TRBV6-1 and TRBJ2-5; weak D call: TRBD2 (6 bases). CDR1 and CDR2 from the germline V gene are MNHNS and SASEGT. V lost 6 bases and J lost 7, with 15 bases in between. The CDR3 has 13 residues. CDR3 sequence (DNA): TGTGCCAGCAGCGACTCCCTGGGAGGGACCCAGTACTTC. It translates to CASSDSLGGTQYF.

This chain links TRBV7-9 with TRBJ2-3; possible D gene TRBD1, 5 bases. CDR1 and CDR2 from the germline V gene are SEHNR and FQNEAQ (reference sequence). Trimming removed 10 bases from V and 4 bases from J, with 9 bases in between. The CDR3 extends over 11 amino acids. The CDR3 loop is CATQGSDTQYF. CDR3 DNA: TGTGCCACCCAGGGTTCAGATACGCAGTATTTT. The full variable domain, completed using reference TRBV7-9 and TRBJ2-3, is DTGVSQNPRHKITKRGQNVTFRCDPISEHNRLYWYRQTLGQGPEFLTYFQNEAQLEKSRLLSDRFSAERPKGSFSTLEIQRTEQGDSAMYLCATQGSDTQYFGPGTRLTVL.

The chain uses TRBV6-1 and TRBJ2-1, with D perhaps TRBD2 (5 bases). CDR3 length equals 14 residues. Germline V gene sequence: CDR1 MNHNS, CDR2 SASEGT. With 4 bases removed from V and 6 bases from J, the gap between germline ends came to 13 bases. CDR3 sequence: CASSADYSINEQFF. DNA for the CDR3: TGTGCCAGCAGTGCCGACTATTCGATCAATGAGCAGTTCTTC.

The chain has TRBV7-2 and TRBJ2-7; D remains ambiguous. The CDR3 has 14 residues. V lost 1 base and J lost 2, with 9 bases in between. Germline CDR1 and CDR2: SGHTA and FQGNSA. CDR3 nucleotides: TGTGCCAGCAGCTTAGGCTGGCAACCCTACGAGCAGTACTTC. Amino acid sequence: CASSLGWQPYEQYF. The whole variable domain, remainder taken from reference TRBV7-2 and TRBJ2-7, is GAGVSQSPSNKVTEKGKDVELRCDPISGHTALYWYRQSLGQGLEFLIYFQGNSAPDKSGLPSDRFSAERTGGSVSTLTIQRTQQEDSAVYLCASSLGWQPYEQYFGPGTRLTVT.

V gene TRBV14 combines with J gene TRBJ1-6; D unresolved. Germline lookup yields CDR1 SGHDN and CDR2 FVKESK. Trimming left V 4 bases short and J 0 bases short, with 13 bases between. The CDR3 has 17 amino acids. CDR3 residues: CASSPGSTSSYNSPLHF. The CDR3 DNA reads TGTGCCAGCAGCCCGGGGAGCACAAGCTCCTATAATTCACCCCTCCACTTT.

The genes are TRBV5-6 and TRBJ2-5; D is possibly TRBD2 (6 bases). With 4 bases removed from V and 1 base from J, the gap between germline ends came to 11 bases. CDR3 length: 14 residues. CDR1 SGHDT and CDR2 YYEEEE come from the germline V gene. This CDR3 is CASSPPGLQETQYF. The CDR3 region has the DNA TGTGCCAGCAGCCCACCGGGACTCCAAGAGACCCAGTACTTC.